Each of the 25 T cell receptor beta chains below was sequenced from the same sample in a study of blood T cells in healthy people across ages. A sample-barcoded 5' primer and a J-beta primer mix were used in a second PCR of roughly 6 to 11 cycles. MiXCR, applied by TCRdb to the 5' RACE reads, yields one record per CDR3 protein. Counted here are about 640,000 distinct CDR3 sequences, 58% occurring once; the ten biggest clones make up more than 35%. Sequenced sample: blood. These TCRs come from a man in his fifties or sixties in good health.

The chain links TRBV7-2 to TRBJ2-2; D not certain. Trimming took off 3 bases at V and 7 bases at J, with 9 bases between the two ends. The CDR3 consists of 13 residues. The germline V gene encodes CDR1 SGHTA and CDR2 FQGNSA. CDR3 coding DNA: TGTGCCAGCAGCTTTCTCTCGTTCGGGGAGCTGTTTTTT. Translating gives CASSFLSFGELFF. The full variable domain, its missing parts supplied by reference TRBV7-2 and TRBJ2-2, is GAGVSQSPSNKVTEKGKDVELRCDPISGHTALYWYRQSLGQGLEFLIYFQGNSAPDKSGLPSDRFSAERTGGSVSTLTIQRTQQEDSAVYLCASSFLSFGELFFGEGSRLTVL.

This clonotype was observed a handful of times. The J gene is TRBJ2-4, the V gene TRBV7-8, with a weak D call TRBD1 (6 bases). This CDR3 spans 14 amino acids. The germline V and J ends were trimmed by 4 bases and 7 bases, with 14 bases remaining between them. Germline values: CDR1 SGHVS, CDR2 FQNEAQ. CDR3 loop: CASSSGQLPNIQYF. The CDR3 coding sequence is TGTGCCAGCAGCTCAGGACAGCTTCCGAACATTCAGTACTTC.

V usage is TRBV6-5 and J usage is TRBJ2-5, with 10 bases fitting TRBD2. The CDR3 consists of 15 residues. V dropped 8 bases and J dropped 5; count of bases not matched to a gene: 11. Looked up from germline, CDR1 is MNHEY and CDR2 is SVGAGI. The CDR3, as DNA: TGTGCCAGCGTTAACAGCGGGGGGGCCGGGGAGACCCAGTACTTC. This sequence encodes CASVNSGGAGETQYF.

The genes are TRBV3-1 and TRBJ1-5; D perhaps matches TRBD1 (6 bases). The CDR3 consists of 16 residues. Germline values: CDR1 LGHDT, CDR2 YNNKEL (reference sequence). V was pared by 3 bases and J by 0 bases, with 12 bases between. CDR3 sequence reads: CASSQTGGYSNQPQHF. CDR3 nucleotide sequence: TGTGCCAGCAGCCAGACAGGTGGTTATAGCAATCAGCCCCAGCATTTT.

In nucleotides, the CDR3 is TGTGCCAGCAGCTTAGCGGGGACTAGCGGATACGAGCAGTACTTC. Translated: CASSLAGTSGYEQYF. The chain recombines TRBV7-8 with TRBJ2-7; 11 nucleotides line up with TRBD2. Per germline, CDR1 SGHVS and CDR2 FQNEAQ. The CDR3 loop spans 15 amino acids. V was pared by 0 bases and J by 4 bases, with 2 bases of the junction left unmatched.

The V gene is TRBV7-8, the J gene TRBJ2-1; maybe TRBD1 (6 bases). The CDR3 extends over 15 amino acids. Per the germline V gene, CDR1 is SGHVS and CDR2 is FQNEAQ. With 2 bases removed from V and 8 bases from J, the gap between germline ends came to 16 bases. CDR3 sequence (DNA): TGTGCCAGCAGCTTAATCCAGGGGTGGGCGTATGAGCAGTTCTTC. Translation gives CASSLIQGWAYEQFF.

The rearrangement uses TRBV20-1 and TRBJ1-6; D unresolved. From germline, CDR1 is DFQATT and CDR2 SNEGSKA (reference sequence). The CDR3 is made up of 13 amino acids. The V gene lost 4 bases and the J gene lost 7 bases, with 11 bases spanning the gap. CDR3 nucleotides: TGCAGTGCTAAATCGGCCGGAAATTCACCCCTCCACTTT. It translates to CSAKSAGNSPLHF.

This chain joins TRBV29-1 and TRBJ2-1; 11 nucleotides align to TRBD2. The CDR3 is 13 amino acids. J was trimmed by 14 bases and V by 3 bases; bases with no gene match: 9. Per germline, CDR1 SQVTM and CDR2 ANQGSEA. The chain's CDR3 is CSVDPASGGFEFF. The CDR3 nucleotides read TGCAGCGTTGATCCGGCTAGCGGGGGGTTTGAGTTCTTC.

This chain links TRBV20-1 with TRBJ1-5; D is unresolved. Trimming left V 1 base short and J 11 bases short, with 9 bases between. Looked up from germline, CDR1 is DFQATT and CDR2 is SNEGSKA (reference sequence). The CDR3 contains 11 residues. The CDR3 region is CSARAKVAQHF. Written as DNA, the CDR3 is TGCAGTGCTAGAGCGAAGGTAGCCCAGCATTTT.

This clonotype was counted many times. CDR3 in amino acids: CASSSGSGGGGYTF. CDR3 DNA: TGTGCCAGCAGTTCCGGGAGCGGGGGCGGGGGCTACACCTTC. The chain is built from TRBV27 and TRBJ1-2; possibly TRBD1 for D (6 bases). The CDR3 runs 14 residues. Per the germline V gene, CDR1 is MNHEY and CDR2 is SMNVEV (reference sequence). V was cut by 4 bases and J by 8 bases, with 17 bases left in between.

This clonotype was counted a few times. The rearrangement links TRBV6-1 to TRBJ2-7; 9 bases are a match to TRBD1. V lost 8 bases to trimming and J lost 1 base; unmatched junction nucleotides: 9. Germline values: CDR1 MNHNS, CDR2 SASEGT. The CDR3 extends over 15 amino acids. Here the CDR3 DNA reads TGTGCCAGCCGGGACCCCGGGACAGGGTCCTACGAGCAGTACTTC. Its protein is CASRDPGTGSYEQYF.

This clonotype was recorded a few times. V and J are TRBV25-1 and TRBJ2-2; the match to TRBD1 covers 7 bases. Germline V CDR1 and CDR2: MGHDK, SYGVNS. V lost 7 bases, J lost 6 bases, and 14 bases stayed unmatched. The CDR3 has 16 residues. The CDR3 is CASKSEEGGWAGELFF. The CDR3 DNA follows: TGTGCCAGCAAAAGTGAGGAAGGGGGCTGGGCCGGGGAGCTGTTTTTT. Full variable domain (outside the CDR3, taken from reference TRBV25-1 and TRBJ2-2): EADIYQTPRYLVIGTGKKITLECSQTMGHDKMYWYQQDPGMELHLIHYSYGVNSTEKGDLSSESTVSRIRTEHFPLTLESARPSHTSQYLCASKSEEGGWAGELFFGEGSRLTVL.

There are a few counts of this clonotype. J is TRBJ2-7 and V is TRBV6-6, with TRBD1 matching over 10 bases. With 3 bases clipped from V and 5 bases from J, the junction kept 7 bases outside the gene matches. The CDR3 has 15 residues. From germline, CDR1 is MNHNY and CDR2 SVGAGI (reference sequence). The chain's CDR3 is CASSYPGQGSNEQYF. The CDR3 DNA sequence: TGTGCCAGCAGTTATCCGGGACAGGGGTCCAACGAGCAGTACTTC.

This clonotype was detected only a few times. This chain connects TRBV5-6 to TRBJ2-1; 11 nucleotides align to TRBD2. The trim removed 1 base at V and 4 bases at J, leaving 10 bases unmatched. This CDR3 contains 18 residues. Germline loops: CDR1 SGHDT, CDR2 YYEEEE. This CDR3 is CASSLRLSGTSGYNEQFF. The DNA of the CDR3 is TGTGCCAGCAGCTTGCGACTGTCCGGGACTAGCGGTTACAATGAGCAGTTCTTC.

The chain employs TRBV5-1 and TRBJ1-5, with D unresolved. CDR1 SGHRS and CDR2 YFSETQ come from the germline V gene. V was cut by 0 bases and J by 6 bases, with 13 bases left in between. CDR3 size: 15 residues. The CDR3 coding sequence is TGCGCCAGCAGCTTGGAGGCCGGGGAGGGTCAGCCCCAGCATTTT. Encoded protein: CASSLEAGEGQPQHF.

This clonotype appeared a few times. The rearrangement links TRBV7-2 to TRBJ2-5; 12 bases match TRBD1. This CDR3 contains 17 residues. Trimming took 3 bases from V and 6 from J; bases not matched to a gene: 11. Per germline, CDR1 SGHTA and CDR2 FQGNSA. Here the CDR3 reads CASSLWGDRGRGKTQYF. As DNA, the CDR3 is TGTGCCAGCAGCTTGTGGGGGGACAGGGGGCGCGGGAAGACCCAGTACTTC.

This rearrangement joins TRBV12-3 or TRBV12-4 to TRBJ1-1; 8 bases match TRBD1. The CDR3 has 14 amino acids. Trimming removed 6 bases from V and 5 bases from J; junction bases left unmatched: 8. The DNA for the CDR3 is TGTGCCAGCAGGACAGGGGACCTCAGAACTGAAGCTTTCTTT. Translation: CASRTGDLRTEAFF.

V is TRBV5-1 and J is TRBJ2-1, with unresolved D. The CDR3 has 15 amino acids. Per germline, CDR1 SGHRS and CDR2 YFSETQ. The germline V and J ends were trimmed by 5 bases and 2 bases, with 14 bases remaining between them. CDR3 region: CASSGWARTYNEQFF. The CDR3 coding sequence is TGCGCCAGCAGTGGATGGGCTAGAACCTACAATGAGCAGTTCTTC.

The chain couples TRBV12-3 or TRBV12-4 to TRBJ1-2, with no clear D. V was clipped by 6 bases and J by 3 bases, with 14 bases between them. CDR3 length: 14 amino acids. CDR3 loop: CASSPPGTDYGYTF. The CDR3 DNA reads TGTGCCAGCAGCCCCCCGGGTACCGACTATGGCTACACCTTC.

The chain uses TRBV28 and TRBJ2-5, with TRBD1 identical over 7 bases. Trimming took 3 bases from V and 1 from J; bases not matched to a gene: 11. Per germline, CDR1 MDHEN and CDR2 SYDVKM. This CDR3 has 17 amino acids. The CDR3: CASSFSSAGGLQETQYF. In DNA, the CDR3 is TGTGCCAGCAGTTTTTCGTCGGCAGGGGGTCTCCAAGAGACCCAGTACTTC.

This rearrangement joins TRBV10-3 to TRBJ1-4; D gene ambiguous. CDR3 length equals 16 residues. V was shortened by 4 bases and J by 2 bases, with 14 bases between the two germline ends. The V gene's germline CDR1 is ENHRY and CDR2 SYGVKD. The CDR3 DNA reads TGTGCCATCAGTGCTAAGTCCCCCTCGACTAATGAAAAACTGTTTTTT. Its translation: CAISAKSPSTNEKLFF.

V is TRBV20-1 and J is TRBJ2-5; possibly TRBD1 or TRBD2 for D (6 bases each). The CDR3 spans 12 residues. Germline lookup yields CDR1 DFQATT and CDR2 SNEGSKA (reference sequence). The ends were cut back, 7 bases at V and 5 bases at J, with 14 bases in the middle. Written as DNA, the CDR3 is TGCAGTGTCGCAGGGGAGGTGGAGACCCAGTACTTC. Translated: CSVAGEVETQYF.

The chain links TRBV6-1 to TRBJ2-1, with D maybe TRBD1 (5 bases). From germline, CDR1 is MNHNS and CDR2 SASEGT. The CDR3 length is 15 residues. V was pared by 0 bases and J by 3 bases, with 9 bases between. The CDR3 region is CASSEAPQGYNEQFF. CDR3 sequence (DNA): TGTGCCAGCAGTGAAGCGCCTCAGGGCTACAATGAGCAGTTCTTC.

This clonotype has just a few counts. The V and J genes are TRBV20-1 and TRBJ2-5; TRBD2 aligns across 11 bases. CDR3 length equals 14 residues. Germline assignment: CDR1 DFQATT and CDR2 SNEGSKA (reference sequence). The J segment lost 5 bases and the V segment lost 6 bases, leaving 8 bases of the junction unmatched. The CDR3: CSAHSGGAEETQYF. The CDR3 nucleotides read TGCAGTGCCCATAGCGGGGGGGCGGAGGAGACCCAGTACTTC.

This sequence joins TRBV20-1 and TRBJ1-5; no clear D gene. CDR1 and CDR2 (germline): DFQATT, SNEGSKA (reference sequence). The CDR3 extends over 14 amino acids. V dropped 1 base and J dropped 2 bases, with 9 bases sitting between them. DNA for the CDR3: TGCAGTGCTAGAGCGGGGTTGGGCAATCAGCCCCAGCATTTT. Translating it yields CSARAGLGNQPQHF.